In its sample, the clone carrying this TCR beta chain was seen many times. Its antigen is undetermined. The data were taken from a study of identical twins. Study results and limitations: Among out-of-frame alpha sequences shared by twins, low generation probability occurred in excess. With abundant cord blood beta clonotypes, insertions were fewer; memory repertoires showed no such pattern. Modelling underestimated the level of out-of-frame TCR alpha sharing observed in monozygotic twins.

One entry per CDR3 protein, called by TCRdb with MiXCR from the 5' RACE reads. The table records a few hundred thousand distinct CDR3 sequences, approximately 15% of them present only once. Trimming removed 6 bases from V and 3 bases from J; junction bases left unmatched: 0. CDR1 SQVTM and CDR2 ANQGSEA come from the germline V gene. This CDR3 has 12 residues. These sequences were also reported in another study, on yellow fever vaccine responses in identical twins. That paper states: Reports say the vaccine T cell response in twins looked partly convergent and partly personalized.

Sequences were obtained from CD4+ T cells sorted from blood. The source is a woman aged 18 to 35 in good health. The chain carries TRBV29-1 and TRBJ1-1, with 11 bases that match TRBD1. The CDR3 bases are TGCAGCGTGGGACAGGGGGACACTGAAGCTTTCTTT. This sequence encodes CSVGQGDTEAFF.